These T cell receptor beta chains were read from a single sample in a study of blood T cell repertoires in COVID-19. The table came from immunoSEQ multiplex PCR; TCRdb's copy has only in-frame clones and leaves some out. The sample records about 98,000 clones, roughly 80% being singletons. The sample was peripheral blood. These TCRs come from a man at least 80 years old with acute or convalescent COVID-19. Both conserved end residues are part of each CDR3. Each record gives: V gene, clone size, J gene, D gene, CDR3 DNA, CDR3 protein. A D gene is named only where the DNA matches it firmly. A clone size is listed for some rows: how often the clone was seen (once, few, many), or a class if it is expanded.

TRBV28	.	TRBJ2-1	.	TGTGCCAGCAGTTTCGCACAATCCTACAATGAGCAGTTCTTC	CASSFAQSYNEQFF
TRBV19	once	TRBJ2-5	TRBD1	TGTGCCAGTAGTCCCGGGACAGGGGGCGCCCAGTACTTC	CASSPGTGGAQYF
TRBV19	.	TRBJ1-6	.	TGTGCCAGTAGTCCAGAGAGGCCCTATTCACCCCTCCACTTT	CASSPERPYSPLHF
TRBV5-1	.	TRBJ2-7	TRBD1	TGCGCCAGCAGCTTGGGGGACAGGGGCGAGCAGTACTTC	CASSLGDRGEQYF
TRBV11-2	.	TRBJ1-2	.	TGTGCCAGCAGCTTGGACCTCGGGGGAGGCTACACCTTC	CASSLDLGGGYTF
TRBV30	.	TRBJ2-7	.	TGTGCCTGGACGGCAGGCGTCTACGAGCAGTACTTC	CAWTAGVYEQYF
TRBV28	.	TRBJ1-4	TRBD1	TGTGCCAGCAGATCGACAGGGGAAAATGAAAAACTGTTTTTT	CASRSTGENEKLFF
TRBV6-1	once	TRBJ2-2	.	TGTGCCAGCAGTGAAAGAAGGGGATTCGGGGAGCTGTTTTTT	CASSERRGFGELFF
TRBV19	.	TRBJ1-4	.	TGTGCCAGTAGTCGAGCTTTGGAGGTCACTAATGAAAAACTGTTTTTT	CASSRALEVTNEKLFF
TRBV2	.	TRBJ1-6	.	TGTGCCAGCAGTGTGGACAGCTCCAATTCACCCCTCCACTTT	CASSVDSSNSPLHF
TRBV6-4	.	TRBJ2-2	TRBD2	TGTGCCAGCAGTGAAAAGGGAGGGACCGGGGAGCTGTTTTTT	CASSEKGGTGELFF
TRBV18	once	TRBJ1-6	.	TGTGCCAGCTACGGGGGGGCAGATAATTCACCCCTCCACTTT	CASYGGADNSPLHF
TRBV7-2	.	TRBJ2-1	TRBD2	TGTGCCAGCAGCTTATCTCCCGGGAGCGGGATTCGGCAGTTCTTC	CASSLSPGSGIRQFF
TRBV28	.	TRBJ2-2	.	TGTGCCAGTTATCCCAACACCGGGGAGCTGTTTTTT	CASYPNTGELFF
TRBV13	.	TRBJ2-7	.	TGTGCCAGCAGCCAGGGACAAAAGGGGTCCTACGAGCAGTACTTC	CASSQGQKGSYEQYF
TRBV28	.	TRBJ2-3	.	TGTGCCAGCAGTTTATATATTACAGATACGCAGTATTTT	CASSLYITDTQYF